This note documents a single TCR beta chain sequence. The target antigen is unknown. With a J-beta primer mix and a sample-barcoded 5' primer, a second PCR ran about 7 to 12 cycles. In TCRdb, the 5' RACE reads were re-called with MiXCR into one record per CDR3 protein. The sample carries roughly 1.9 million distinct CDR3 sequences, approximately 40% recorded once. Samples had at least 6 million PBMCs isolated from them. The sample comes from a study of blood T cells in healthy people across ages. Study conclusions and caveats: While age rose, TCR beta diversity per million T cells dropped in a roughly linear way. Fewer expanded clones and more diversity marked long-lived versus aged donors.

The V gene lost 6 bases and the J gene lost 7 bases, with 14 bases spanning the gap. Germline V lookup: CDR1 SGHDT, CDR2 YYEEEE. This CDR3 region has 12 residues. This TCR was sampled from a human donor in good health. The V and J genes are TRBV5-6 and TRBJ2-7; the D is unclear. The sample taken for sequencing was blood. This CDR3 is CASTYLSGEQYF. CDR3 sequence (DNA): TGTGCCAGCACCTACCTGTCCGGGGAGCAGTACTTC.